The clone carrying this TCR beta chain was detected once. Its cognate antigen is unknown. Some clones are missing from TCRdb's copy, which holds only in-frame ones; the method was immunoSEQ multiplex PCR. Here the sample spans about 32,000 clones, 87% being singletons. The CDR3 consists of 15 residues. Germline CDR1 reads MNHEY; CDR2 reads SMNVEV (reference sequence). Trimming cost V 5 bases and J 1 base, with 13 bases left between them. The data derive from a study of T cells in narcolepsy. The wider study: Enrolled donors included narcolepsy type 1 or type 2 patients and healthy controls.

Study results and limitations: Same-patient CSF and blood CD4+ T cell clonotypes included HCRT-specific and TRIB2-specific autoreactive ones.

The material sequenced was CD45RA- memory CD4+ T cells from PBMCs. The J gene is TRBJ2-3, the V gene TRBV27; unclear D gene. The source of this sequence is a human donor with narcolepsy. This CDR3 is CASSVRTWGTDTQYF. The CDR3 nucleotides read TGTGCCAGCAGTGTGAGGACCTGGGGCACAGATACGCAGTATTTT.